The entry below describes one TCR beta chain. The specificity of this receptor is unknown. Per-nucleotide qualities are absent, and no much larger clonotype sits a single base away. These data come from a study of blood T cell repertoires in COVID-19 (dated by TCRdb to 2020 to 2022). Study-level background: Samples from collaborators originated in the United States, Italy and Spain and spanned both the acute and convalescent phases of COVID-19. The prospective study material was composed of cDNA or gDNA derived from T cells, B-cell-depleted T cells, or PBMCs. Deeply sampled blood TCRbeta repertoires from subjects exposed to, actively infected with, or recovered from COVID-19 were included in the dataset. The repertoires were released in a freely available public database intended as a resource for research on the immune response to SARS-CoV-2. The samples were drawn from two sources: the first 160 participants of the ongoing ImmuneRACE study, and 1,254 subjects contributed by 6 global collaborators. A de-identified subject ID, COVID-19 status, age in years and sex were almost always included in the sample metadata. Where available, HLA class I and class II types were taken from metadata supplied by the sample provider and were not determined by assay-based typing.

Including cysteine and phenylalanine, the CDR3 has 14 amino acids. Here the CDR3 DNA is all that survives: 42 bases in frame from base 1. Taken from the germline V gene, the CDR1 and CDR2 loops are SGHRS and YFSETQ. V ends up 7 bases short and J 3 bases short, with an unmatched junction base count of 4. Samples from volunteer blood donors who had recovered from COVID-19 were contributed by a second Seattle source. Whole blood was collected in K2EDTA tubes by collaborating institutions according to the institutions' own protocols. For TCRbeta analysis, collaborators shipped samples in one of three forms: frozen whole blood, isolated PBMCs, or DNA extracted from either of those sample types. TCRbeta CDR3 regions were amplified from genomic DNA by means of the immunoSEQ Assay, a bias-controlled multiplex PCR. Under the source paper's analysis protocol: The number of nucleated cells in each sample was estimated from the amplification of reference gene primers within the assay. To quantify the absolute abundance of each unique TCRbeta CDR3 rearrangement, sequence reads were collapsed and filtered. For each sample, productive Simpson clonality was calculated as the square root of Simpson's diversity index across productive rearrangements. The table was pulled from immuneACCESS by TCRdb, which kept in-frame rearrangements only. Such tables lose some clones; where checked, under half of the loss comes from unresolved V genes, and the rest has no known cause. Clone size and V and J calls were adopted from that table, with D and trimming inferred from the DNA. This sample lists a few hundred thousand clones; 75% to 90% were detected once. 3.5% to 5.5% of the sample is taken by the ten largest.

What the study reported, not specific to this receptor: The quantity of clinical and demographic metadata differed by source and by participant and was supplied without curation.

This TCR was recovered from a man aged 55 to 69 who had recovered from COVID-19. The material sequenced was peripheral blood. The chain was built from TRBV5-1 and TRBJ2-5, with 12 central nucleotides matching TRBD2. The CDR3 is CASRTSGTKETQYF. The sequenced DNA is TGCGCCAGCCGGACTAGCGGGACGAAAGAGACCCAGTACTTC. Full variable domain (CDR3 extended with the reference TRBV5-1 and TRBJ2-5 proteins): KAGVTQTPRYLIKTRGQQVTLSCSPISGHRSVSWYQQTPGQGLQFLFEYFSETQRNKGNFPGRFSGRQFSNSRSEMNVSTLELGDSALYLCASRTSGTKETQYFGPGTRLLVL.